These 10 T cell receptor beta chains were all obtained from the same sample, sequenced in a study of T cell responses to AZD1222 COVID-19 vaccine. Here immunoSEQ multiplex PCR was the method, and the copy in TCRdb shows in-frame clones only, minus some. In the table there are about 75,000 clones, roughly 87% of which are singletons. The sequenced sample was peripheral blood, obtained 28 days after the second AZD1222 dose. These receptors originate from an adult who received the AZD1222 COVID-19 vaccine.

The rearrangement uses TRBV28 and TRBJ1-1; tentatively, D is TRBD1 (6 bases). The CDR3 spans 14 residues. The V and J ends lost 3 bases and 4 bases respectively, with 12 bases between them. Looked up from germline, CDR1 is MDHEN and CDR2 is SYDVKM. Here the CDR3 DNA reads TGTGCCAGCAGTTTGGACAGTTTGATCACTGAAGCTTTCTTT. Its protein is CASSLDSLITEAFF.

The J gene is TRBJ1-5, the V gene TRBV6-5; D might be TRBD1 (5 bases). The CDR3 sequence is 14 residues long. Germline assignment: CDR1 MNHEY and CDR2 SVGAGI. V lost 5 bases and J 3 bases, leaving 11 bases between the germline ends. The CDR3 sequence is CASSQGSANQPQHF. In nucleotides, the CDR3 is TGTGCCAGCAGTCAGGGAAGCGCCAATCAGCCCCAGCATTTT.

V and J are TRBV7-9 and TRBJ1-1; the D gene is possibly TRBD1 (5 bases). The V end lost 7 bases, the J end lost 2 bases, and 14 bases lay between the germline ends. The CDR3 extends over 14 amino acids. Germline V lookup: CDR1 SEHNR, CDR2 FQNEAQ (reference sequence). CDR3 nucleotide sequence: TGTGCCAGCATCCAAAGGGGAGTAAACACTGAAGCTTTCTTT. Its translation: CASIQRGVNTEAFF.

The rearrangement links TRBV2 to TRBJ2-7, with D possibly TRBD2 on 5 matching bases. CDR1 and CDR2 from the germline V gene are SNHLY and FYNNEI. V was shortened by 7 bases and J by 1 base, with 11 bases between the two germline ends. The CDR3 has 13 amino acids. CDR3 protein: CASKEGSSYEQYF. The DNA for the CDR3 is TGTGCCAGCAAAGAAGGGAGTTCCTACGAGCAGTACTTC.

V usage is TRBV5-6 and J usage is TRBJ1-5; 10 bases map to TRBD1. The CDR3 covers 12 residues. Germline V gene sequence: CDR1 SGHDT, CDR2 YYEEEE. With 4 bases clipped from V and 9 bases from J, the junction kept 1 base outside the gene matches. The CDR3: CASSRTGGPQHF. CDR3 nucleotide sequence: TGTGCCAGCAGCCGGACAGGGGGGCCCCAGCATTTT.

J is TRBJ1-5 and V is TRBV15; 7 bases are shared with TRBD1. Germline values: CDR1 LNHNV, CDR2 YYDKDF (reference sequence). Unmatched junction bases numbered 11, after V lost 0 bases and J lost 9 bases. This CDR3 is 16 amino acids long. This CDR3 reads CATSRDPGQAVGPQHF. Here the CDR3 DNA reads TGTGCCACCAGCAGAGATCCTGGACAGGCCGTTGGGCCCCAGCATTTT.

The genes are TRBV19 and TRBJ1-5; D is unclear. CDR3 length equals 13 residues. V dropped 5 bases and J dropped 6 bases, with 11 bases sitting between them. The germline V gene encodes CDR1 LNHDA and CDR2 SQIVND (reference sequence). The CDR3: CASSPEGGQPQHF. CDR3 bases: TGTGCCAGTAGTCCGGAGGGTGGTCAGCCCCAGCATTTT.

The J gene is TRBJ1-2, the V gene TRBV6-5, with 8 bases that match TRBD1. The germline V gene encodes CDR1 MNHEY and CDR2 SVGAGI. The V and J ends lost 5 bases and 12 bases, in that order; junction bases with no gene match: 11. The CDR3 covers 13 residues. The CDR3 reads CASSPRTGRVDTF. The CDR3 DNA reads as TGTGCCAGCAGTCCCAGGACAGGGAGGGTTGACACCTTC.

This chain uses TRBV5-1 with TRBJ2-5, with 16 bases lining up with TRBD2. This CDR3 contains 18 residues. Germline CDR1 SGHRS, CDR2 YFSETQ. V dropped 4 bases and J dropped 0; count of bases not matched to a gene: 6. CDR3: CASSVGLAGGMYQETQYF. CDR3 coding DNA: TGCGCCAGCAGCGTGGGACTAGCGGGGGGGATGTACCAAGAGACCCAGTACTTC. Full variable domain (rest looked up from reference TRBV5-1 and TRBJ2-5): KAGVTQTPRYLIKTRGQQVTLSCSPISGHRSVSWYQQTPGQGLQFLFEYFSETQRNKGNFPGRFSGRQFSNSRSEMNVSTLELGDSALYLCASSVGLAGGMYQETQYFGPGTRLLVL.

The rearrangement links TRBV6-5 to TRBJ1-5, with unresolved D. The CDR3 sequence is 13 residues long. With 2 bases removed from V and 11 bases from J, the gap between germline ends came to 13 bases. Germline loops: CDR1 MNHEY, CDR2 SVGAGI. CDR3 amino acids: CASSYGGEPAQHF. In nucleotides, the CDR3 is TGTGCCAGCAGTTACGGCGGAGAACCGGCCCAGCATTTT.